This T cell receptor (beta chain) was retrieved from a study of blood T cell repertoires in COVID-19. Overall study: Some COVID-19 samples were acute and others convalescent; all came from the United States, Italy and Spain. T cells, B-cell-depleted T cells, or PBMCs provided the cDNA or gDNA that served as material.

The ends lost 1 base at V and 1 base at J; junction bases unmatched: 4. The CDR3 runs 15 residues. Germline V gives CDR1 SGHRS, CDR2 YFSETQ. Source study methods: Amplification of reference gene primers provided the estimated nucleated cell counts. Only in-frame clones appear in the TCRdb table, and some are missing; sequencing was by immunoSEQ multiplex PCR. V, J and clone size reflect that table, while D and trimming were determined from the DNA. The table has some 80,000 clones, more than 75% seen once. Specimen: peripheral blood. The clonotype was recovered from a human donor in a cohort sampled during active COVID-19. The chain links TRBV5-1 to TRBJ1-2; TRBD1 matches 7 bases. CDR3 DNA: TGCGCCAGCAGCTTGTCGGGACAGAGTAACTATGGCTACACCTTC. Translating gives CASSLSGQSNYGYTF.